One sample yielded the 23 T cell receptor beta chains listed below, sequenced in a study of blood T cell repertoires in COVID-19. Clones were sequenced by immunoSEQ multiplex PCR, and TCRdb holds only the in-frame ones, with some missing. This table has about 150,000 clones, approximately 90% appearing once. Sequencing was carried out using peripheral blood. These receptors were collected from a human donor in a cohort sampled during active COVID-19.

The chain combines TRBV7-8 with TRBJ2-6; 9 bases are shared with TRBD1. The length of the CDR3 is 16 residues. The trim removed 6 bases at V and 0 bases at J, leaving 3 bases unmatched. The germline V gene has CDR1 SGHVS and CDR2 FQNEAQ. The CDR3 here is CASRGQGISGANVLTF. For the CDR3, the DNA is TGTGCCAGCAGAGGACAGGGGATCTCTGGGGCCAACGTCCTGACTTTC.

CDR3 coding DNA: TGTGCTAGTGGTTTGGTCCATCAGGGGAGATCTAATGAAAAACTGTTTTTT. Translated, it gives CASGLVHQGRSNEKLFF. The rearrangement uses TRBV12-5 and TRBJ1-4, with a possible D match to TRBD1 (6 bases). V dropped 0 bases and J dropped 3 bases, with 14 bases sitting between them. CDR1 is LGHNT and CDR2 is FRNRAP in the germline V gene. This CDR3 has 17 amino acids.

This sequence joins TRBV6-1 and TRBJ2-5; D possibly corresponds to TRBD2 (6 bases). Germline V gene lookup returns CDR1 MNHNS and CDR2 SASEGT. V gave up 1 base and J gave up 3 bases, with 12 bases separating them. The CDR3 totals 15 residues. The CDR3 nucleotides read TGTGCCAGCAGTGAAGGGGTCGGGGGAGAAGAGACCCAGTACTTC. It yields the protein CASSEGVGGEETQYF.

The chain uses TRBV27 and TRBJ1-1; 8 nucleotides line up with TRBD1. The V gene end was trimmed by 2 bases and the J gene end by 5 bases; junction bases not matched to a gene: 4. The CDR3 contains 14 residues. Germline CDR1 MNHEY, CDR2 SMNVEV (reference sequence). In DNA, the CDR3 is TGTGCCAGCAGTTTAGACAGGGGTGGGACTGAAGCTTTCTTT. It encodes CASSLDRGGTEAFF.

The rearrangement uses TRBV6-5 and TRBJ1-1; D is undetermined. Germline V gives CDR1 MNHEY, CDR2 SVGAGI. CDR3 length: 14 amino acids. Trimming stripped 6 bases from V and 0 bases from J, with 11 bases between. CDR3 sequence (DNA): TGTGCCAGCAGCCCCCGGAGCTTGAACACTGAAGCTTTCTTT. Translation: CASSPRSLNTEAFF.

This rearrangement joins TRBV5-4 to TRBJ2-1; 12 nucleotides agree with TRBD1. The V gene's germline CDR1 is SGHNT and CDR2 YYREEE (reference sequence). The CDR3 spans 16 residues. With 0 bases clipped from V and 5 bases from J, the junction kept 3 bases outside the gene matches. Here the CDR3 DNA reads TGTGCCAGCAGCTTGGGGGGACAGGGGGCGAACAATGAGCAGTTCTTC. Its protein is CASSLGGQGANNEQFF.

The chain carries TRBV21-1 and TRBJ1-5. TRBV21-1 is given as a pseudogene. The CDR3 totals 15 residues. The CDR3 region is CASRTSGYSNQPQHF. As DNA, the CDR3 is TGTGCCAGCAGAACGTCGGGGTATAGCAATCAGCCCCAGCATTTT.

V gene TRBV7-3 combines with J gene TRBJ2-5, with 15 bases lining up with TRBD2. Trimming took 6 bases from V and 5 from J; bases not matched to a gene: 7. The CDR3 is 16 residues long. Looked up from germline, CDR1 is SGHTA and CDR2 is FQGTGA. In DNA form, the CDR3 reads TGTGCCAGCAGTCCGGACGGACTAGCGGGAGGGGAGACCCAGTACTTC. Encoded protein: CASSPDGLAGGETQYF.

V and J are TRBV3-1 (or the pseudogene TRBV3-2) and TRBJ1-2, with 11 bases lining up with TRBD1. V was clipped by 1 base and J by 4 bases; unmatched bases: 8. This CDR3 is built from 17 residues. CDR1 LGHDT and CDR2 YNNKEL come from the germline V gene (reference sequence). The DNA for the CDR3 is TGTGCCAGCAGCCAAGGGACGGGACAGGGGGGAACCTATGGCTACACCTTC. Protein product: CASSQGTGQGGTYGYTF.

This chain links TRBV3-1 (or the pseudogene TRBV3-2) with TRBJ2-7; 7 bases agree with TRBD1. The germline V gene encodes CDR1 LGHDT and CDR2 YNNKEL (reference sequence). CDR3 length: 15 amino acids. The trim removed 6 bases at V and 2 bases at J, leaving 10 bases unmatched. The CDR3 nucleotides read TGTGCCAGCAGTAAAGGACAGGTTGAAACCTACGAGCAGTACTTC. Translating gives CASSKGQVETYEQYF.

This clone has only one observation. The chain employs TRBV10-3 and TRBJ2-7; 7 positions match TRBD1. Germline CDR1 and CDR2: ENHRY and SYGVKD. This CDR3 spans 13 amino acids. Trimming took 2 bases from V and 5 from J; bases not matched to a gene: 3. The CDR3 loop is CAISEDDRDEQYF. The CDR3 nucleotides are TGTGCCATCAGTGAGGACGACAGGGACGAGCAGTACTTC.

The gene calls are TRBV14 and TRBJ1-3; D possibly corresponds to TRBD1 (6 bases). There are 16 residues in the CDR3. V was shortened by 1 base and J by 0 bases, with 10 bases between the two germline ends. Germline assignment: CDR1 SGHDN and CDR2 FVKESK. The CDR3 protein is CASSQGGGYSGNTIYF. CDR3 in DNA: TGTGCCAGCAGCCAAGGTGGGGGCTACTCTGGAAACACCATATATTTT.

The chain uses TRBV7-3 and TRBJ2-7; 9 bases are shared with TRBD1. This CDR3 comprises 15 residues. V gave up 4 bases and J gave up 5 bases; unmatched junction bases: 9. Germline lookup yields CDR1 SGHTA and CDR2 FQGTGA. The CDR3 spells CASSSPGTGRNEQYF. In DNA form, the CDR3 reads TGTGCCAGCAGCTCACCTGGGACAGGGAGGAACGAGCAGTACTTC.

The chain has TRBV5-1 and TRBJ1-4; D not resolved. Germline V CDR1 and CDR2: SGHRS, YFSETQ. This CDR3 is 13 amino acids long. The V gene lost 1 base and the J gene lost 5 bases, with 6 bases spanning the gap. The CDR3 region is CASSLPPNEKLFF. In DNA form, the CDR3 reads TGCGCCAGCAGCTTGCCCCCGAATGAAAAACTGTTTTTT.

The chain carries TRBV11-2 and TRBJ2-5; 12 bases line up with TRBD2. CDR3 length equals 16 residues. The germline CDR1 and CDR2 sequences are SGHAT and FQNNGV. Losses at the gene ends were 4 bases for V and 5 bases for J; bases not matched to a gene: 8. This CDR3 reads CASSSLAGGGRETQYF. CDR3 in DNA: TGTGCCAGCAGCTCACTAGCGGGGGGCGGCAGGGAGACCCAGTACTTC.

The gene calls are TRBV3-1 (or the pseudogene TRBV3-2) and TRBJ2-3, with D tentatively TRBD1 (6 bases). The CDR3 consists of 13 residues. Germline V CDR1 and CDR2: LGHDT, YNNKEL (reference sequence). Trimming pared 2 bases from V and 4 bases from J, leaving 7 bases between. CDR3 nucleotides: TGTGCCAGCAGCCAACCAGGGGCAGATACGCAGTATTTT. Its translation: CASSQPGADTQYF.

The V call is TRBV27, the J call TRBJ1-1; D not resolved. Trimming took off 8 bases at V and 1 base at J, with 5 bases between the two ends. Germline lookup yields CDR1 MNHEY and CDR2 SMNVEV (reference sequence). The CDR3 consists of 11 residues. This CDR3 reads CASPSNTEAFF. DNA of the CDR3: TGTGCCAGCCCGTCGAACACTGAAGCTTTCTTT.

The gene calls are TRBV11-2 and TRBJ2-2; D is perhaps TRBD1 (6 bases). The CDR3 totals 15 residues. CDR1 SGHAT and CDR2 FQNNGV come from the germline V gene. V was clipped by 1 base and J by 7 bases, with 13 bases between them. CDR3 nucleotides: TGTGCCAGCAGCTTAGTACGGCAGGGGAACGGGGAGCTGTTTTTT. Amino acid sequence: CASSLVRQGNGELFF. The variable domain in full, completed from reference TRBV11-2 and TRBJ2-2, reads EAGVAQSPRYKIIEKRQSVAFWCNPISGHATLYWYQQILGQGPKLLIQFQNNGVVDDSQLPKDRFSAERLKGVDSTLKIQPAKLEDSAVYLCASSLVRQGNGELFFGEGSRLTVL.

This clone came up once. The V gene is TRBV19, the J gene TRBJ1-1, with TRBD1 matching over 9 bases. This CDR3 comprises 14 residues. From germline, CDR1 is LNHDA and CDR2 SQIVND (reference sequence). Losses at the gene ends were 5 bases for V and 3 bases for J; bases not matched to a gene: 4. DNA of the CDR3: TGTGCCAGTAGTCTCTGGACAGGGGACACTGAAGCTTTCTTT. Amino acids: CASSLWTGDTEAFF.

In this sample, this clone turned up a few times. The chain combines TRBV7-9 with TRBJ1-1; 8 nucleotides align to TRBD1. The length of the CDR3 is 15 residues. CDR1 is SEHNR, CDR2 FQNEAQ, per germline (reference sequence). J was trimmed by 4 bases and V by 5 bases; bases with no gene match: 9. The CDR3 loop is CASSTPQGATTEAFF. The CDR3 DNA sequence: TGTGCCAGCAGCACCCCCCAGGGGGCAACCACTGAAGCTTTCTTT.

The chain combines TRBV6-5 with TRBJ1-1; D is unresolved. Germline values: CDR1 MNHEY, CDR2 SVGAGI. Trimming took 5 bases from V and 1 from J, leaving 8 bases between them. This CDR3 is 13 amino acids long. The CDR3 region has the DNA TGTGCCAGCAGTAGTTTCGGGAACACTGAAGCTTTCTTT. This sequence encodes CASSSFGNTEAFF.

The chain couples TRBV5-4 to TRBJ1-2, with D tentatively TRBD1 (5 bases). V gave up 0 bases and J gave up 1 base, with 10 bases separating them. This CDR3 region has 15 residues. Germline CDR1 SGHNT, CDR2 YYREEE (reference sequence). CDR3 in amino acids: CASSLAAGLNYGYTF. The DNA for the CDR3 is TGTGCCAGCAGCTTGGCCGCGGGACTTAACTATGGCTACACCTTC.

The rearrangement joins TRBV29-1 to TRBJ2-3; 7 bases match TRBD2. With V trimmed by 4 bases and J by 2 bases, 12 bases remained unmatched. The CDR3 totals 16 residues. In germline, CDR1 is SQVTM, CDR2 ANQGSEA. CDR3 nucleotide sequence: TGCAGCGTTGCCAAGGGGTCTAGCGGATACACAGATACGCAGTATTTT. Translation: CSVAKGSSGYTDTQYF.